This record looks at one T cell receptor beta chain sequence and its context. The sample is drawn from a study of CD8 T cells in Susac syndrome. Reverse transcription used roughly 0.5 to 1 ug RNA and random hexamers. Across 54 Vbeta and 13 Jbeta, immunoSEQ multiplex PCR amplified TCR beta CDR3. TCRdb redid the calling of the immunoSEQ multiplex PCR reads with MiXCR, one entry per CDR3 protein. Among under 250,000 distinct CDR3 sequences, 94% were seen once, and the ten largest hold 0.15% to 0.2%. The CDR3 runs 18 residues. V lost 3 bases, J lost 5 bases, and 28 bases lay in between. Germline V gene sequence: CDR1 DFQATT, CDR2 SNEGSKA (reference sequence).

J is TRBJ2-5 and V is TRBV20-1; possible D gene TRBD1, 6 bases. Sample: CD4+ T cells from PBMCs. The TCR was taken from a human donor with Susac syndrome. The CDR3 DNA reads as TGCAGTGCTAGGATACGGTATCGGGGCCCCAGGGGCTCCGAGACCCAGTACTTC. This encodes CSARIRYRGPRGSETQYF.